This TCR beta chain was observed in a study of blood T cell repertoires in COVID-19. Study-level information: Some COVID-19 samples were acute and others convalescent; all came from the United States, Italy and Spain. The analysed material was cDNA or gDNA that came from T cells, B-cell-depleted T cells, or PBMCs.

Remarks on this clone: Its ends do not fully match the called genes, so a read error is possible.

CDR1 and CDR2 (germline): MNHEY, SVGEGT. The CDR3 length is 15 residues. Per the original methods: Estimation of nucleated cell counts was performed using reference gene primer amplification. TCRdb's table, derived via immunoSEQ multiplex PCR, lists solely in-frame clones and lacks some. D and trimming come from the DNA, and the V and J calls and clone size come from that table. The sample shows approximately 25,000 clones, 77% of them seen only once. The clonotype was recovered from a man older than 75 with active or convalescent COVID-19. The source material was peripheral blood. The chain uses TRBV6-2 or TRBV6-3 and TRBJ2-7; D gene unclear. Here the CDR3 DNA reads TGTGCCAACAGTCCGGGTGAGAGTGTGGCCTACGAGCAGTACTTC. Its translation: CANSPGESVAYEQYF.